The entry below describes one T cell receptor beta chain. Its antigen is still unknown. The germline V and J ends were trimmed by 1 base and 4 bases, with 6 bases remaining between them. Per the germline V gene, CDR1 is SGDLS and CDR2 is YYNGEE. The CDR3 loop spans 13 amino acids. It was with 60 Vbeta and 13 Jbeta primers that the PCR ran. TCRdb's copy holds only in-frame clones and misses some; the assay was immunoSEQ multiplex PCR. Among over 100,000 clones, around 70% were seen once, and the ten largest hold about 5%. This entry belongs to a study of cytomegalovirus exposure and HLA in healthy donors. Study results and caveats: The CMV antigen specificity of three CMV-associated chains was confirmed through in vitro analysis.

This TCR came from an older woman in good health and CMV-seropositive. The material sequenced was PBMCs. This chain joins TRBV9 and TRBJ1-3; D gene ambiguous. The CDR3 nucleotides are TGTGCCAGCAGCGTAATAGAGGGAAACACCATATATTTT. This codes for CASSVIEGNTIYF. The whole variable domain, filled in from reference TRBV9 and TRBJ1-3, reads DSGVTQTPKHLITATGQRVTLRCSPRSGDLSVYWYQQSLDQGLQFLIQYYNGEERAKGNILERFSAQQFPDLHSELNLSSLELGDSALYFCASSVIEGNTIYFGEGSWLTVV.